The 8 T cell receptor beta chains given below trace back to one sample, sequenced in a study of T cells in Graves' hyperthyroidism and ophthalmopathy. The TCR beta CDR3 regions underwent amplification using RNA transcripts as the source. HTBI primers drove first-round RT-PCR of the TCR CDR3. Each CDR3 protein gets one entry after TCRdb re-called the multiplex PCR reads with MiXCR. The repertoire has about 570,000 distinct CDR3 sequences, approximately 44% of them found once; the top ten carry roughly 20%. The source material was peripheral blood or thyroid tissue (not recorded which). These receptors came from an adult woman with Graves' disease, either hyperthyroidism or ophthalmopathy (not recorded which).

This clonotype was detected only once. This sequence joins TRBV6-1 and TRBJ2-5, with TRBD2 matching 7 bases. This CDR3 has 17 residues. Germline V gene data show CDR1 as MNHNS and CDR2 as SASEGT. V lost 5 bases, J lost 1 base, and 13 bases stayed unmatched. Written as DNA, the CDR3 is TGTGCCAGCAGTAGGATGGGGCGTGGGACTATCCAAGAGACCCAGTACTTC. It translates to CASSRMGRGTIQETQYF.

The J gene is TRBJ1-2, the V gene TRBV7-9; the D is unclear. V was shortened by 3 bases and J by 8 bases, with 10 bases between the two germline ends. Germline V CDR1 and CDR2: SEHNR, FQNEAQ (reference sequence). The CDR3 totals 12 residues. Written as DNA, the CDR3 is TGTGCCAGCAGCTTGCCGCCGGGGGGCTACACCTTC. Its translation is CASSLPPGGYTF.

In the case of this clonotype: This could be a read error, since a much larger clone is one nucleotide away. The chain links TRBV28 to TRBJ2-7; 10 bases map to TRBD1. The CDR3 runs 14 residues. The V segment lost 3 bases and the J segment 2 bases; nucleotides outside the gene matches: 1. CDR1 and CDR2 (germline): MDHEN, SYDVKM. CDR3 nucleotide sequence: TGTGCCAGCAGTTTCGACAGGGGGCCCTACGAGCAGTACTTC. Amino acids: CASSFDRGPYEQYF.

The rearrangement links TRBV6-6 to TRBJ1-2, with D maybe TRBD1 (6 bases). This CDR3 region has 14 residues. Trimming stripped 10 bases from V and 0 bases from J, with 15 bases between. Germline assignment: CDR1 MNHNY and CDR2 SVGAGI (reference sequence). CDR3 residues: CATRRGRANYGYTF. The CDR3 coding sequence is TGTGCCACCCGCAGGGGCAGGGCTAACTATGGCTACACCTTC.

This clonotype was seen at least ten times. The rearrangement links TRBV10-3 to TRBJ2-5, with 11 nucleotides matching TRBD2. Germline V gene sequence: CDR1 ENHRY, CDR2 SYGVKD. The ends lost 4 bases at V and 2 bases at J; junction bases unmatched: 9. There are 17 residues in the CDR3. The CDR3 protein is CAISVGRLAGGQETQYF. CDR3 bases: TGTGCCATCAGTGTGGGACGGCTAGCGGGAGGACAAGAGACCCAGTACTTC.

This clonotype was seen a handful of times. DNA of the CDR3: TGTGCCAGCACCTTCGGGGGGGTGACTCTGACTTTC. It specifies CASTFGGVTLTF. The chain is built from TRBV11-2 and TRBJ2-6; 8 bases match TRBD2. CDR3 size: 12 residues. From germline, CDR1 is SGHAT and CDR2 FQNNGV. V shed 7 bases, J shed 16 bases, and the junction held 9 bases outside the gene matches. The variable domain in full, with the rest retrieved from reference TRBV11-2 and TRBJ2-6, is EAGVAQSPRYKIIEKRQSVAFWCNPISGHATLYWYQQILGQGPKLLIQFQNNGVVDDSQLPKDRFSAERLKGVDSTLKIQPAKLEDSAVYLCASTFGGVTLTFGAGSRLTVL.

This clonotype showed up many times. The rearrangement uses TRBV7-9 and TRBJ2-5; D is unresolved. Looked up from germline, CDR1 is SEHNR and CDR2 is FQNEAQ (reference sequence). The CDR3 runs to 14 residues. V gave up 1 base and J gave up 3 bases, with 9 bases separating them. The CDR3 loop is CASSLDIGKETQYF. The DNA of the CDR3 is TGTGCCAGCAGCTTAGATATAGGAAAAGAGACCCAGTACTTC.

The J gene is TRBJ1-6, the V gene TRBV10-2; D is possibly TRBD1 (6 bases). Germline V gives CDR1 WSHSY, CDR2 SAAADI. Trimming took off 3 bases at V and 10 bases at J, with 22 bases between the two ends. CDR3 length equals 17 residues. Here the CDR3 reads CASSEIKGGHYGSPLHF. The CDR3 DNA reads as TGCGCCAGCAGTGAAATCAAGGGGGGCCATTACGGATCACCCCTCCACTTT.